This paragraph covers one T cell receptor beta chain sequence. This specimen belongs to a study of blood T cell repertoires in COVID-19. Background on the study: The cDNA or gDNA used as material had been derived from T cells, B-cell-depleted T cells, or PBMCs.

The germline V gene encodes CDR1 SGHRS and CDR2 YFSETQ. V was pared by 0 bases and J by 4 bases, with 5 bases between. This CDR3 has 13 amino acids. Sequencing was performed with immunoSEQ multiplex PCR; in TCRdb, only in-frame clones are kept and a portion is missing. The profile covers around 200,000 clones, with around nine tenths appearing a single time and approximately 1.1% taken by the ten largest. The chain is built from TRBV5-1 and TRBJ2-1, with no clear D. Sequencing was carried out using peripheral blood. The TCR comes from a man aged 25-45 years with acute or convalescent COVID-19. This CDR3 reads CASSLDAYNEQFF. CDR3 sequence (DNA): TGCGCCAGCAGCTTGGATGCGTACAATGAGCAGTTCTTC.